The sequence of this T cell receptor beta chain was determined in a study of cytomegalovirus exposure and HLA in healthy donors. This clone was recorded a few times. The CDR3 length is 17 residues. Germline lookup yields CDR1 GTSNPN and CDR2 SVGIG (reference sequence). V dropped 0 bases and J dropped 4; count of bases not matched to a gene: 14. A multiplex PCR was run with 60 Vbeta primers and 13 Jbeta primers. Sequencing used immunoSEQ multiplex PCR; TCRdb keeps in-frame clones, though not all of them. Of approximately 170,000 clones in the sample, about 65% are singletons; the top ten hold approximately 1.4%.

This receptor was obtained from a girl aged 5-17 years in good health and CMV-seronegative. The sample taken for sequencing was PBMCs. The gene calls are TRBV30 and TRBJ1-2; 7 bases line up with TRBD1. The CDR3 spells CAWSVNWGDRAPYGYTF. DNA for the CDR3: TGTGCCTGGAGTGTAAATTGGGGAGACAGGGCCCCCTATGGCTACACCTTC.